The rows below give T cell receptor beta chains drawn from one sample of a study of control samples from healthy donors and cancer patients. Sequencing was performed with immunoSEQ multiplex PCR; in TCRdb, only in-frame clones are kept and a portion is missing. The sample holds more than 70,000 clones; approximately 89% are singletons and the top ten take 19%. Specimen: PBMCs. These receptors originate from a man in his 60s with lung cancer. Each CDR3 is given with its conserved first and last residue. The D gene is left open where the match is weak. Clone size is not always given. Where it is, it says once, few, many or a class for expanded clones.

CDR3 length	J gene	V gene	clone size	D gene	CDR3 protein	CDR3 DNA
15	TRBJ2-7	TRBV5-4	NA	TRBD1	CASSLAGTGSYEQYF	TGTGCCAGCAGCTTGGCCGGGACAGGTTCCTACGAGCAGTACTTC
11	TRBJ2-2	TRBV24-1	NA	NA	CATMYTGELFF	TGTGCCACCATGTACACCGGGGAGCTGTTTTTT
13	TRBJ2-7	TRBV5-1	NA	NA	CASSLGRSYEQYF	TGCGCCAGCAGCTTGGGACGGTCCTACGAGCAGTACTTC
17	TRBJ1-6	TRBV7-3	NA	NA	CASSPNRQAHGNSPLHF	TGTGCCAGCAGCCCCAACCGACAGGCCCACGGGAATTCACCCCTCCACTTT
14	TRBJ1-3	TRBV30	few	NA	CACGGREAGNTIYF	TGTGCCTGCGGCGGCAGGGAGGCTGGAAACACCATATATTTT
17	TRBJ1-4	TRBV18	NA	TRBD1	CASSPQGASIVAEKLFF	TGTGCCAGCTCACCCCAGGGGGCTTCGATAGTTGCTGAAAAACTGTTTTTT
16	TRBJ1-5	TRBV6-1	NA	NA	CASSEGLGVGSPTTHF	TGTGCCAGCAGTGAAGGACTGGGAGTGGGCAGCCCCACAACGCATTTT
14	TRBJ2-7	TRBV7-9	NA	NA	CASSLGGGGYEQYF	TGTGCCAGCAGCTTAGGGGGGGGCGGTTACGAGCAGTACTTC
15	TRBJ1-2	TRBV6-1	NA	TRBD1	CASSEGTGRSYGYTF	TGTGCCAGCAGTGAAGGGACAGGGAGGAGCTATGGCTACACCTTC
15	TRBJ1-4	TRBV29-1	NA	NA	CSVEIPGQPNEKLFF	TGCAGCGTTGAAATCCCAGGGCAGCCCAATGAAAAACTGTTTTTT
14	TRBJ1-2	TRBV19	NA	TRBD1	CASTKGTGLYGYTF	TGTGCCAGTACCAAGGGGACAGGGCTCTATGGCTACACCTTC
16	TRBJ1-2	TRBV3-1/TRBV3-2	NA	NA	CASSQYPPGANYGYTF	TGTGCCAGCAGCCAATATCCCCCCGGTGCTAACTATGGCTACACCTTC
18	TRBJ2-6	TRBV15	NA	NA	CATSEGPRCDKVGHVLTF	TGTGCCACCAGCGAGGGACCAAGGTGTGACAAAGTCGGGCACGTCCTGACTTTC
13	TRBJ2-7	TRBV21-1	NA	NA	CASSKVARGEQYF	TGTGCCAGCAGCAAAGTGGCGAGGGGCGAGCAGTACTTC
16	TRBJ1-1	TRBV3-1/TRBV3-2	NA	TRBD1	CASSQWEGAPDTEAFF	TGTGCCAGCAGCCAATGGGAGGGGGCGCCGGACACTGAAGCTTTCTTT
14	TRBJ1-1	TRBV6-6	NA	NA	CASSYRGGNTEAFF	TGTGCCAGCAGTTACAGGGGCGGAAACACTGAAGCTTTCTTT
14	TRBJ1-6	TRBV2	NA	NA	CASREWGGGSPLHF	TGTGCCAGCAGAGAGTGGGGAGGAGGATCACCCCTCCACTTT
15	TRBJ2-3	TRBV5-1	NA	TRBD2	CASSYSGAGTDTQYF	TGCGCCAGCAGCTATAGCGGGGCCGGCACAGATACGCAGTATTTT
17	TRBJ1-4	TRBV11-2	NA	NA	CASSRGIGGATNEKLFF	TGTGCCAGCAGCAGGGGGATCGGCGGGGCAACTAATGAAAAACTGTTTTTT
15	TRBJ1-2	TRBV3-1/TRBV3-2	NA	TRBD1	CASSRQGALNYGYTF	TGTGCCAGCAGCCGTCAGGGGGCGCTTAACTATGGCTACACCTTC
15	TRBJ1-3	TRBV6-6	NA	NA	CASSYTTDSGNTIYF	TGTGCCAGCAGTTACACGACAGACTCTGGAAACACCATATATTTT
16	TRBJ2-2	TRBV7-2	NA	NA	CASSLSWTVQTGELFF	TGTGCCAGCAGCCTTAGTTGGACAGTTCAAACCGGGGAGCTGTTTTTT
13	TRBJ1-1	TRBV6-1	NA	TRBD1	CASSDHRGAEAFF	TGTGCCAGCAGTGACCACAGGGGTGCTGAAGCTTTCTTT
14	TRBJ2-2	TRBV7-9	NA	NA	CASSLRQYTGELFF	TGTGCCAGCAGCCTCAGACAGTACACCGGGGAGCTGTTTTTT
10	TRBJ1-1	TRBV20-1	NA	NA	CSASVAEAFF	TGCAGTGCTAGCGTTGCTGAAGCTTTCTTT
12	TRBJ1-5	TRBV10-1	NA	NA	CASSESNQPQHF	TGCGCCAGCAGTGAAAGCAATCAGCCCCAGCATTTT
14	TRBJ1-2	TRBV27	NA	TRBD1	CASSKTGGDYGYTF	TGTGCCAGCAGTAAGACAGGGGGCGACTATGGCTACACCTTC
13	TRBJ1-3	TRBV6-5	NA	NA	CASRGTAGNTIYF	TGTGCCAGCAGGGGGACCGCTGGAAACACCATATATTTT
15	TRBJ2-7	TRBV7-8	NA	TRBD1	CASSNGQGAIYEQYF	TGTGCCAGCAGCAATGGACAGGGAGCCATCTACGAGCAGTACTTC
15	TRBJ1-1	TRBV7-9	NA	NA	CASSLNLGRATEAFF	TGTGCCAGCAGCTTAAACCTAGGCAGGGCCACTGAAGCTTTCTTT
17	TRBJ1-2	TRBV2	NA	TRBD1	CASSEFRTGQSNYGYTF	TGTGCCAGCAGTGAATTCCGGACGGGACAGAGTAACTATGGCTACACCTTC
18	TRBJ2-5	TRBV11-3	NA	TRBD2	CASSPHGGGSGLKETQYF	TGTGCCAGCAGCCCCCATGGGGGGGGGAGCGGTCTTAAAGAGACCCAGTACTTC
14	TRBJ1-5	TRBV2	once	NA	CASSEQAGDQPQHF	TGTGCCAGCAGTGAGCAGGCAGGGGATCAGCCCCAGCATTTT
14	TRBJ1-1	TRBV5-1	NA	TRBD1	CASSQGDHDTEAFF	TGCGCCAGCAGCCAGGGGGATCACGACACTGAAGCTTTCTTT
13	TRBJ1-5	TRBV6-5	NA	NA	CASRKTGNQPQHF	TGTGCCAGCAGGAAGACAGGCAATCAGCCCCAGCATTTT
15	TRBJ1-6	TRBV6-1	NA	TRBD1	CASSETGGINSPLHF	TGTGCCAGCAGTGAAACAGGGGGCATAAATTCACCCCTCCACTTT
15	TRBJ1-1	TRBV27	NA	NA	CASSSPRVTNTEAFF	TGTGCCAGCAGTTCCCCCCGGGTCACGAACACTGAAGCTTTCTTT
14	TRBJ2-3	TRBV3-1/TRBV3-2	NA	NA	CASSHTSQTDTQYF	TGTGCCAGCAGCCATACCTCGCAGACAGATACGCAGTATTTT
15	TRBJ1-6	TRBV5-1	NA	TRBD1	CASSPQGAKNSPLHF	TGCGCCAGCAGTCCCCAGGGGGCGAAGAATTCACCCCTCCACTTT
13	TRBJ2-7	TRBV27	NA	NA	CASSFGQNYEQYF	TGTGCCAGCAGTTTCGGCCAGAACTACGAGCAGTACTTC
16	TRBJ1-6	TRBV27	NA	NA	CASSLSGGGVDSPLHF	TGTGCCAGCAGTTTATCAGGGGGGGGTGTGGATTCACCCCTCCACTTT
19	TRBJ2-3	TRBV3-1/TRBV3-2	NA	NA	CASSVRVSMGLRRTDTQYF	TGTGCCAGCAGCGTTAGAGTTTCAATGGGGCTTCGAAGGACAGATACGCAGTATTTT
14	TRBJ1-5	TRBV6-4	NA	NA	CASSPGARGQPQHF	TGTGCCAGCAGCCCCGGGGCCCGGGGCCAGCCCCAGCATTTT
12	TRBJ2-5	TRBV5-1	NA	NA	CASTRDSETQYF	TGCGCCAGCACCCGTGATTCTGAGACCCAGTACTTC
13	TRBJ1-2	TRBV12-3/TRBV12-4	NA	NA	CASRSDTNYGYTF	TGTGCCAGCAGATCGGACACCAACTATGGCTACACCTTC
15	TRBJ1-3	TRBV5-1	once	NA	CASSEDNRSGNTIYF	TGCGCCAGCAGCGAAGACAATCGCTCTGGAAACACCATATATTTT
15	TRBJ1-2	TRBV27	NA	NA	CASSSKQGGGYGYTF	TGTGCCAGCAGTTCCAAGCAGGGAGGAGGCTATGGCTACACCTTC
16	TRBJ1-2	TRBV5-1	few	TRBD1	CASSPRTGSSAGGYTF	TGCGCCAGCAGCCCTAGGACAGGGAGCAGCGCTGGAGGCTACACCTTC
16	TRBJ2-2	TRBV9	NA	NA	CASSVAPGENTGELFF	TGTGCCAGCAGCGTAGCTCCGGGAGAAAACACCGGGGAGCTGTTTTTT
16	TRBJ1-2	TRBV6-5	NA	NA	CASSSPKRRGDYGYTF	TGTGCCAGCAGTTCCCCCAAGAGGAGGGGGGACTATGGCTACACCTTC
15	TRBJ1-1	TRBV5-4	once	NA	CASSLARVFGTEAFF	TGTGCCAGCAGCTTGGCCAGGGTGTTTGGCACTGAAGCTTTCTTT
13	TRBJ2-3	TRBV5-1	NA	NA	CASSLGGRDTQYF	TGCGCCAGCAGCTTGGGAGGGCGAGATACGCAGTATTTT
19	TRBJ1-1	TRBV30	NA	NA	CAWSVTDPGQPLMNTEAFF	TGTGCCTGGAGTGTAACGGACCCGGGACAACCACTGATGAACACTGAAGCTTTCTTT
13	TRBJ1-5	TRBV7-9	NA	NA	CASSLGLGQPQHF	TGTGCCAGCAGCTTAGGTTTGGGTCAGCCCCAGCATTTT
15	TRBJ2-5	TRBV9	NA	NA	CASSVISTTWETQYF	TGTGCCAGCAGCGTAATTTCAACAACTTGGGAGACCCAGTACTTC